Described below is a single T cell receptor beta chain sequence and its context. This entry is derived from a study of cytomegalovirus exposure and HLA in healthy donors. About the research overall: An analysis done earlier identified more than 90 million unique TCR beta sequences from about 179 million T cells.

V lost 4 bases, J lost 0 bases, and 3 bases stayed unmatched. CDR1 is KGHSH, CDR2 LQKENI, per germline. This CDR3 has 16 residues. The PCR employed 60 Vbeta primers together with 13 Jbeta primers. Sequencing was performed with immunoSEQ multiplex PCR; in TCRdb, only in-frame clones are kept and a portion is missing. This sample carries some 200,000 clones, 79% of them seen once, and the ten largest clones take approximately 0.39%. Healthy people donating bone marrow made up the donors. This chain connects TRBV18 to TRBJ1-6, with 7 positions matching TRBD1. The source of this sequence is a male donor in good health and CMV-seropositive. The material sequenced was PBMCs. In DNA form, the CDR3 reads TGTGCCAGCTCACTGACAGGGAGCTCCTATAATTCACCCCTCCACTTT. It encodes CASSLTGSSYNSPLHF.